These 13 T cell receptor beta chains came from one sample sequenced in a study of T-cell memory formation after mild COVID-19. One entry per CDR3 protein results from TCRdb running MiXCR on the 5' RACE reads. The profile shows about 190,000 distinct CDR3 sequences, 27% of them singletons. The sequenced material came from PBMCs or a T cell subset sorted from them (not recorded which). The receptors here all came from an adult woman who had mild COVID-19 (a few samples of this study predate the infection). Cell type and time point are not known.

This clonotype was counted between two and nine times. The gene calls are TRBV7-2 and TRBJ2-1, with D perhaps matching TRBD2 (6 bases). The ends were cut back, 8 bases at V and 6 bases at J, with 17 bases in the middle. Germline values: CDR1 SGHTA, CDR2 FQGNSA. The CDR3 totals 14 residues. CDR3 bases: TGTGCCAGCCTACGCAGACTAGATGGCAATGAGCAGTTCTTC. Amino acid sequence: CASLRRLDGNEQFF.

This clonotype was recorded a few times. The chain has TRBV7-3 and TRBJ2-3; no clear D gene. The CDR3 contains 14 residues. Trimming took off 1 base at V and 1 base at J, with 6 bases between the two ends. The germline V gene has CDR1 SGHTA and CDR2 FQGTGA. The CDR3 sequence is CASSLKSGTDTQYF. CDR3 sequence (DNA): TGTGCCAGCAGCTTAAAGAGCGGCACAGATACGCAGTATTTT.

The chain is built from TRBV6-5 and TRBJ2-7; D possibly corresponds to TRBD1 (6 bases). CDR3 length: 15 amino acids. Germline CDR1 MNHEY, CDR2 SVGAGI. V lost 1 base and J 5 bases, leaving 15 bases between the germline ends. The CDR3 is CASSYLGQRSHEQYF. CDR3 in DNA: TGTGCCAGCAGTTACTTGGGACAAAGATCCCACGAGCAGTACTTC.

A few counts support this clonotype. V and J are TRBV5-1 and TRBJ2-1; D remains ambiguous. The CDR3 consists of 13 residues. Per germline, CDR1 SGHRS and CDR2 YFSETQ. V was cut by 0 bases and J by 5 bases, with 6 bases left in between. CDR3 bases: TGCGCCAGCAGCTTGGCGGCCAACAATGAGCAGTTCTTC. Protein sequence: CASSLAANNEQFF.

V usage is TRBV12-3 or TRBV12-4 and J usage is TRBJ1-1, with no clear D. Trimming shortened V by 0 bases and J by 7 bases, and 9 bases separated the two germline ends. CDR3 length: 13 amino acids. CDR3 bases: TGTGCCAGCAGTTTAGCAGGAAGTAGTGAAGCTTTCTTT. Translating gives CASSLAGSSEAFF.

The sample holds a few counts of this clonotype. The chain recombines TRBV5-1 with TRBJ1-1, with D tentatively TRBD1 (6 bases). Trimming pared 8 bases from V and 0 bases from J, leaving 14 bases between. Germline loops: CDR1 SGHRS, CDR2 YFSETQ. CDR3 size: 14 residues. In nucleotides, the CDR3 is TGCGCCAGTCAAAACGGACAGCTGAACACTGAAGCTTTCTTT. Its translation: CASQNGQLNTEAFF.

The chain joins TRBV4-3 to TRBJ2-5, with 8 positions matching TRBD1. The CDR3 sequence is 15 residues long. Looked up from germline, CDR1 is LGHNA and CDR2 is YSLEER. Germline trimming cut 1 base from V and 4 bases from J; bases unmatched to any gene: 5. The CDR3 reads CASSQAGTGRETQYF. The CDR3 nucleotides are TGCGCCAGCAGCCAAGCCGGGACAGGACGAGAGACCCAGTACTTC.

There are a few counts of this clonotype. V gene TRBV6-5 combines with J gene TRBJ2-7; no firm D call. CDR1 is MNHEY, CDR2 SVGAGI, per germline. The V and J ends lost 0 bases and 0 bases respectively, with 3 bases between them. The CDR3 sequence is 13 residues long. The CDR3 nucleotides read TGTGCCAGCAGTTACTCTGTCTCCTACGAGCAGTACTTC. Encoded protein: CASSYSVSYEQYF.

The chain links TRBV14 to TRBJ1-6; a weak D match, TRBD1 (5 bases). Germline V gene data show CDR1 as SGHDN and CDR2 as FVKESK. Trimming cost V 0 bases and J 6 bases, with 12 bases left between them. This CDR3 region has 16 residues. The CDR3 reads CASSQDWGGINSPLHF. Written as DNA, the CDR3 is TGTGCCAGCAGCCAAGATTGGGGGGGGATTAATTCACCCCTCCACTTT.

This clonotype has just a few counts. This chain connects TRBV5-1 to TRBJ2-1, with no clear D. CDR1 and CDR2 (germline): SGHRS, YFSETQ. Trimming took 5 bases from V and 4 from J, leaving 7 bases between them. The CDR3 has 12 residues. CDR3 sequence (DNA): TGCGCCAGCAGTATTGGTTACAATGAGCAGTTCTTC. Its protein product is CASSIGYNEQFF.

This chain joins TRBV11-2 and TRBJ2-3; D may correspond to TRBD1 or TRBD2 (6 bases each). The CDR3 runs to 15 residues. Germline V gene sequence: CDR1 SGHAT, CDR2 FQNNGV. V lost 4 bases to trimming and J lost 2 bases, with 13 bases between them. Here the CDR3 reads CASSYLAGHTDTQYF. The CDR3 DNA sequence: TGTGCCAGCAGCTACTTGGCGGGACACACAGATACGCAGTATTTT.

The chain has TRBV10-2 and TRBJ1-4; D perhaps matches TRBD1 (6 bases). This CDR3 is 14 amino acids long. V lost 6 bases and J 7 bases, leaving 15 bases between the germline ends. Germline CDR1 reads WSHSY; CDR2 reads SAAADI. CDR3 sequence: CASRMGGASEKLFF. The CDR3 DNA sequence: TGCGCCAGCAGGATGGGGGGCGCGAGTGAAAAACTGTTTTTT.

The DNA of the CDR3 is TGCGCCAGCAGCTCGCCACGGGGGGGGCCGAACTCCTACGAGCAGTACTTC. This translates into CASSSPRGGPNSYEQYF. The J gene is TRBJ2-7, the V gene TRBV5-1, with 8 bases lining up with TRBD2. The length of the CDR3 is 17 residues. Trimming removed 3 bases from V and 0 bases from J; junction bases left unmatched: 11. Germline V gives CDR1 SGHRS, CDR2 YFSETQ.